This T cell receptor (beta chain) was observed in a study of T cells in Graves' hyperthyroidism and ophthalmopathy. The CDR3 regions of TCR beta were amplified from RNA transcripts. First-round RT-PCR with HTBI primers amplified the TCR CDR3 region. TCRdb analysed the multiplex PCR reads with MiXCR anew, one entry per CDR3 protein. Of roughly 800,000 distinct CDR3 sequences listed, more than 30% were seen once; the top ten hold roughly 8.3%. Details on this clonotype: A much larger clonotype is one base distant, so this may be a read error.

In germline, CDR1 is SGHTA, CDR2 FQGTGA. Trimming pared 5 bases from V and 10 bases from J, leaving 17 bases between. There are 13 residues in the CDR3. The chain couples TRBV7-3 to TRBJ1-1; D is ambiguous. This TCR was recovered from a man younger than 35 with Graves' hyperthyroidism. The sequenced sample was blood. CDR3 sequence (DNA): TGTGCCAGCAGCCGGTTGAGGGATTGGGGAGCTTTCTTT. Its protein is CASSRLRDWGAFF.